Listed here are 31 T cell receptor beta chains from one sample, sequenced in a study of shared clonotypes between healthy human individuals (dated by TCRdb to the early 2020s). CD8 naive samples consisted of CD45RO-negative cells that were positively selected for CCR7, yielding a CD45RA+CCR7+ population without TemRA cells. To prepare the library, the immunoSEQ multiplex PCR assay was applied. Here the immuneACCESS table is served through TCRdb, limited to in-frame sequences with V and J called. Missing clones are a known gap in these copies; in checked studies unresolved V genes cover under half, and the rest lacks a known reason. The sample profile shows fewer than 700,000 clones; about 95% of them were found once. About 0.11% of the sample goes to the ten largest clones. Sequencing input: naive CD8+ T cells sorted from blood. The sample's cell subset or site label is to be understood as: CD45RA+CCR7+. All receptors derive from a woman younger than 45 in good health.

The V and J genes are TRBV10-1 and TRBJ1-1; no clear D. This CDR3 has 14 amino acids. Deletions cut 4 bases from V and 1 base from J, with 10 bases between. The germline gives CDR1 WNHNN, CDR2 SYGVQD (reference sequence). CDR3 DNA sequence: TGCGCCAGCAGTGTTGGGCCGGCGAACACTGAAGCTTTCTTT. Translated, it gives CASSVGPANTEAFF.

The chain has TRBV4-2 and TRBJ2-1, with D tentatively TRBD2 (6 bases). The ends were cut back, 0 bases at V and 4 bases at J, with 10 bases in the middle. CDR1 and CDR2 (germline): LGHNA, YNFKEQ. The CDR3 is 15 amino acids. The CDR3 nucleotides are TGTGCCAGCAGCCAAGATCGCGGGGCATACAATGAGCAGTTCTTC. It codes for CASSQDRGAYNEQFF.

This sequence joins TRBV4-1 and TRBJ2-2, with TRBD2 matching over 8 bases. This CDR3 contains 16 residues. Germline V lookup: CDR1 MGHRA, CDR2 YSYEKL. Unmatched junction bases numbered 7, after V lost 0 bases and J lost 7 bases. The CDR3 sequence is CASSQDFGRAGGELFF. As DNA, the CDR3 is TGCGCCAGCAGCCAAGATTTCGGGAGGGCCGGCGGGGAGCTGTTTTTT.

The chain links TRBV19 to TRBJ2-3; D ambiguous. Germline V gene sequence: CDR1 LNHDA, CDR2 SQIVND (reference sequence). The CDR3 covers 11 residues. Trimming took off 3 bases at V and 5 bases at J, with 3 bases between the two ends. This chain's CDR3 is CASSMGDTQYF. CDR3 bases: TGTGCCAGTAGTATGGGAGATACGCAGTATTTT. Full variable domain (remainder filled in from reference TRBV19 and TRBJ2-3): DGGITQSPKYLFRKEGQNVTLSCEQNLNHDAMYWYRQDPGQGLRLIYYSQIVNDFQKGDIAEGYSVSREKKESFPLTVTSAQKNPTAFYLCASSMGDTQYFGPGTRLTVL.

This chain uses TRBV4-1 with TRBJ2-3; D gene ambiguous. The CDR3 length is 14 residues. Germline assignment: CDR1 MGHRA and CDR2 YSYEKL. Deletions cut 0 bases from V and 9 bases from J, with 13 bases between. Written as DNA, the CDR3 is TGCGCCAGCAGCCAAGAGGCCGAGATAATCACGCAGTATTTT. Amino acids: CASSQEAEIITQYF.

The chain combines TRBV28 with TRBJ2-1; 10 nucleotides agree with TRBD2. The J segment lost 6 bases and the V segment lost 5 bases, leaving 10 bases of the junction unmatched. CDR3 length equals 16 residues. Germline V gene lookup returns CDR1 MDHEN and CDR2 SYDVKM. The CDR3, as DNA: TGTGCCAGCAGTCCCCAGCTAGCGGGAGTAAGCAATGAGCAGTTCTTC. This sequence encodes CASSPQLAGVSNEQFF.

The chain recombines TRBV27 with TRBJ2-7; 9 nucleotides align to TRBD1. CDR1 and CDR2 (germline): MNHEY, SMNVEV (reference sequence). V was clipped by 6 bases and J by 2 bases; unmatched bases: 20. This CDR3 is 19 amino acids long. The CDR3 DNA reads as TGTGCCAGCAGGCCGGGAAAATTATACTGGACAGGGGCAACCTACGAGCAGTACTTC. This translates into CASRPGKLYWTGATYEQYF.

CDR3 sequence (DNA): TGTGCCAGCAGTGATGGACTAGCGGGAGAGGGAGATACGCAGTATTTT. It translates to CASSDGLAGEGDTQYF. The rearrangement uses TRBV6-1 and TRBJ2-3, with 13 nucleotides matching TRBD2. Germline V lookup: CDR1 MNHNS, CDR2 SASEGT. This CDR3 spans 16 amino acids. Unmatched junction bases numbered 5, after V lost 3 bases and J lost 5 bases.

Of note for this clone: This specimen includes other DNA sequences encoding the same CDR3. DNA for the CDR3: TGTGCCAGCAGTTTACGGGGGTCCTACAATGAGCAGTTCTTC. It yields the protein CASSLRGSYNEQFF. The J gene is TRBJ2-1, the V gene TRBV28, with D perhaps matching TRBD2 (6 bases). The V gene lost 2 bases and the J gene lost 1 base, with 6 bases spanning the gap. The CDR3 is made up of 14 amino acids. Germline CDR1 and CDR2: MDHEN and SYDVKM. Full variable domain (outside the CDR3, taken from reference TRBV28 and TRBJ2-1): DVKVTQSSRYLVKRTGEKVFLECVQDMDHENMFWYRQDPGLGLRLIYFSYDVKMKEKGDIPEGYSVSREKKERFSLILESASTNQTSMYLCASSLRGSYNEQFFGPGTRLTVL.

The genes are TRBV13 and TRBJ2-3; D gene uncertain. Germline assignment: CDR1 PRHDT and CDR2 FYEKMQ (reference sequence). This CDR3 has 16 amino acids. V gave up 3 bases and J gave up 0 bases, with 13 bases separating them. CDR3 residues: CASSFTLEGSTDTQYF. CDR3 sequence (DNA): TGTGCCAGCAGCTTTACCTTAGAAGGAAGCACAGATACGCAGTATTTT.

The gene calls are TRBV7-6 and TRBJ2-3, with D tentatively TRBD1 (6 bases). The CDR3 spans 13 residues. The V and J ends lost 5 bases and 3 bases respectively, with 9 bases between them. Germline V gene lookup returns CDR1 SGHVS and CDR2 FNYEAQ. CDR3 nucleotide sequence: TGTGCCAGCAGCCAAACAGGGACAGATACGCAGTATTTT. This gives the protein CASSQTGTDTQYF.

The chain links TRBV30 to TRBJ2-1; possibly TRBD2 for D (5 bases). Germline V CDR1 and CDR2: GTSNPN, SVGIG (reference sequence). Trimming stripped 5 bases from V and 3 bases from J, with 14 bases between. CDR3 length equals 14 residues. The CDR3: CAWSQDLGYNEQFF. In DNA form, the CDR3 reads TGTGCCTGGTCCCAGGACTTGGGCTACAATGAGCAGTTCTTC.

This clone was found a few times. The chain carries TRBV21-1 and TRBJ1-1. TRBV21-1 is given as a pseudogene. This CDR3 contains 11 residues. The DNA for the CDR3 is TGTGCCAATAAGCCGAACACTGAAGCTTTCTTT. Encoded protein: CANKPNTEAFF.

The rearrangement uses TRBV5-1 and TRBJ2-1; 10 bases map to TRBD2. The J segment lost 6 bases and the V segment lost 8 bases, leaving 8 bases of the junction unmatched. The CDR3 loop spans 14 amino acids. The germline V gene has CDR1 SGHRS and CDR2 YFSETQ. For the CDR3, the DNA is TGCGCCAGTGGCCTAGCGGGAGATACCAATGAGCAGTTCTTC. Translation: CASGLAGDTNEQFF.

This chain connects TRBV6-1 to TRBJ2-7, with D hard to call. Germline CDR1 and CDR2: MNHNS and SASEGT. Between the trimmed V and J ends, which lost 0 bases and 1 base, there was a span of 10 bases. There are 15 residues in the CDR3. CDR3 in DNA: TGTGCCAGCAGTGAAGCATTTAACCCTTCCTACGAGCAGTACTTC. It yields the protein CASSEAFNPSYEQYF.

J is TRBJ1-2 and V is TRBV5-1; D is unclear. CDR3 length equals 15 residues. Trimming shortened V by 0 bases and J by 3 bases, and 12 bases separated the two germline ends. Per the germline V gene, CDR1 is SGHRS and CDR2 is YFSETQ. CDR3 DNA: TGCGCCAGCAGCTTGGCCATCGGGAGGGACTATGGCTACACCTTC. This sequence encodes CASSLAIGRDYGYTF.

The chain has TRBV28 and TRBJ1-1; 7 bases map to TRBD1. After removal of 6 bases from V and 9 bases from J, the junction contained 7 bases not matched to a gene. This CDR3 has 12 amino acids. The germline V gene encodes CDR1 MDHEN and CDR2 SYDVKM. CDR3 loop: CASSQQGNKAFF. CDR3 bases: TGTGCCAGCAGCCAACAGGGGAACAAAGCTTTCTTT.

The chain is built from TRBV28 and TRBJ2-5, with 10 positions matching TRBD1. With V trimmed by 5 bases and J by 4 bases, 7 bases remained unmatched. Germline V gives CDR1 MDHEN, CDR2 SYDVKM. The length of the CDR3 is 15 residues. This CDR3 is CASSPGQGGIETQYF. The CDR3 coding sequence is TGTGCCAGCAGTCCCGGACAGGGGGGGATAGAGACCCAGTACTTC.

This chain uses TRBV28 with TRBJ2-1; TRBD2 agrees at 11 bases. CDR1 and CDR2 from the germline V gene are MDHEN and SYDVKM. Losses at the gene ends were 4 bases for V and 2 bases for J; bases not matched to a gene: 16. The CDR3 has 20 amino acids. CDR3 coding DNA: TGTGCCAGCAGTTACTATGCGCTAGCGGGAGGAACCGGCCCCTACAATGAGCAGTTCTTC. Translation: CASSYYALAGGTGPYNEQFF.

This rearrangement joins TRBV7-8 to TRBJ2-7; 8 positions agree with TRBD2. The CDR3 is 12 residues long. Trimming at V came to 5 bases and at J to 3 bases, leaving 0 bases not matched to a gene. The germline gives CDR1 SGHVS, CDR2 FQNEAQ. The CDR3 region has the DNA TGTGCCAGCAGCGCGGGAGGCTACGAGCAGTACTTC. This gives the protein CASSAGGYEQYF. The variable domain in full, with the rest retrieved from reference TRBV7-8 and TRBJ2-7, is GAGVSQSPRYKVAKRGQDVALRCDPISGHVSLFWYQQALGQGPEFLTYFQNEAQLDKSGLPSDRFFAERPEGSVSTLKIQRTQQEDSAVYLCASSAGGYEQYFGPGTRLTVT.

As to this clone: An end of the junction does not agree with germline; a read error may underlie this. This chain joins TRBV7-2 and TRBJ2-7, with 8 bases aligning to TRBD1. The CDR3 is 13 amino acids. Germline-derived CDR1 and CDR2 are SGHTA and FQGNSA. This chain's CDR3 is CASSLGTGHEQYF. CDR3 sequence (DNA): TGTGCCAGCAGTTTAGGGACAGGCCACGAGCAGTACTTC.

The genes are TRBV5-4 and TRBJ2-5, with 10 bases matching TRBD2. The CDR3 sequence is 18 residues long. CDR1 and CDR2 from the germline V gene are SGHNT and YYREEE (reference sequence). After removal of 1 base from V and 4 bases from J, the junction contained 13 bases not matched to a gene. The chain's CDR3 is CASSLLFEREGLGETQYF. The DNA for the CDR3 is TGTGCCAGCAGCTTGTTGTTCGAGCGGGAGGGCCTAGGAGAGACCCAGTACTTC.

This chain uses TRBV7-2 with TRBJ2-3; D not certain. Trimming took 6 bases from V and 2 from J, leaving 9 bases between them. The CDR3 has 13 residues. Germline-derived CDR1 and CDR2 are SGHTA and FQGNSA. CDR3 region: CASSQPATDTQYF. CDR3 sequence (DNA): TGTGCCAGCAGTCAACCGGCCACAGATACGCAGTATTTT.

The chain has TRBV29-1 and TRBJ1-2; TRBD1 matches 12 bases. The V segment lost 3 bases and the J segment 10 bases; nucleotides outside the gene matches: 3. This CDR3 region has 12 residues. Germline CDR1 SQVTM, CDR2 ANQGSEA. The CDR3 here is CSVEGQGADYTF. Here the CDR3 DNA reads TGCAGCGTTGAGGGACAGGGGGCTGACTACACCTTC.

This chain uses TRBV28 with TRBJ2-7; 9 positions agree with TRBD1. The CDR3 length is 14 residues. CDR1 is MDHEN, CDR2 SYDVKM, per germline. The trim removed 7 bases at V and 2 bases at J, leaving 6 bases unmatched. The CDR3 DNA reads as TGTGCCAGCATCCAAGACAGGGGGGCCTACGAGCAGTACTTC. This sequence encodes CASIQDRGAYEQYF.

The count of this clone is one. J is TRBJ2-5 and V is TRBV4-1, with TRBD1 matching 10 bases. With the DNA end fitting TRBJ2-7 better, the J assignment may be wrong. Germline CDR1 is MGHRA and CDR2 is YSYEKL. The CDR3 has 15 amino acids. The DNA for the CDR3 is TGCGCCAGCAGCCAAGTCGGACAGGGGGCCTACGAGCAGTACTTC. Its translation: CASSQVGQGAYEQYF.

This sequence joins TRBV2 and TRBJ2-2; possible D gene TRBD2, 6 bases. The CDR3 consists of 13 residues. Germline CDR1 reads SNHLY; CDR2 reads FYNNEI. Between the trimmed V and J ends, which lost 8 bases and 5 bases, there was a span of 12 bases. The CDR3 loop reads CASSGGLTGELFF. The CDR3 nucleotides are TGTGCCAGCTCTGGGGGACTTACCGGGGAGCTGTTTTTT.

The CDR3 nucleotides read TGTGCCAGTAGCCTGGGGGGTCGGACTGAAGCTTTCTTT. It codes for CASSLGGRTEAFF. This rearrangement joins TRBV19 to TRBJ1-1; possibly TRBD1 for D (5 bases). CDR1 is LNHDA and CDR2 is SQIVND in the germline V gene (reference sequence). The V end was cut by 6 bases, the J end by 5 bases, with 13 bases between. The CDR3 runs to 13 residues.

This clone was observed a single time. This chain's CDR3 is CASSIMAETSYGYTF. As DNA, the CDR3 is TGTGCCAGTAGTATAATGGCAGAAACTTCCTATGGCTACACCTTC. This sequence joins TRBV19 and TRBJ1-2; D gene ambiguous. The V gene's germline CDR1 is LNHDA and CDR2 SQIVND (reference sequence). Trimming removed 2 bases from V and 4 bases from J, with 14 bases in between. This CDR3 has 15 residues. Full variable domain (rest looked up from reference TRBV19 and TRBJ1-2): DGGITQSPKYLFRKEGQNVTLSCEQNLNHDAMYWYRQDPGQGLRLIYYSQIVNDFQKGDIAEGYSVSREKKESFPLTVTSAQKNPTAFYLCASSIMAETSYGYTFGSGTRLTVV.

The J gene is TRBJ1-3, the V gene TRBV9; D is undetermined. Trimming took 4 bases from V and 0 from J, leaving 5 bases between them. This CDR3 comprises 13 residues. Germline lookup yields CDR1 SGDLS and CDR2 YYNGEE. In DNA form, the CDR3 reads TGTGCCAGCAGCTGGGACTCTGGAAACACCATATATTTT. It translates to CASSWDSGNTIYF.

A word on this clone: Other DNA sequences within the sample encode an identical CDR3. The rearrangement joins TRBV13 to TRBJ2-1; D perhaps matches TRBD2 (6 bases). Trimming took off 3 bases at V and 3 bases at J, with 6 bases between the two ends. CDR3 length: 13 residues. Germline V lookup: CDR1 PRHDT, CDR2 FYEKMQ (reference sequence). CDR3 coding DNA: TGTGCCAGCAGCTTCGGGAGCTACAATGAGCAGTTCTTC. This sequence encodes CASSFGSYNEQFF.